The rows below give T cell receptor beta chains drawn from one sample of a study of blood T cell repertoires in COVID-19. Data came from immunoSEQ multiplex PCR; TCRdb stores just in-frame clones and leaves some out. The sample records a few hundred thousand clones, roughly 87% being singletons. The specimen sequenced was PBMCs or T cells enriched from blood (not recorded which). These receptor sequences come from a woman in her 30s who had recovered from COVID-19. Both conserved end residues are part of each CDR3. Fields, in order: CDR3 length, clone size, D gene, J gene, V gene, CDR3 protein, CDR3 DNA. A D gene is named only where the DNA matches it firmly. Only some rows state a clone size, as once, few, many or a class for expanded clones.

12 NA NA TRBJ2-3 TRBV3-1/TRBV3-2 CASSQTLIRQYF TGTGCCAGCAGCCAGACTCTAATTAGGCAGTATTTT
16 NA NA TRBJ1-2 TRBV6-5 CASSYSRTAPDYGYTF TGTGCCAGCAGTTACTCACGGACAGCCCCCGACTATGGCTACACCTTC
16 NA NA TRBJ1-4 TRBV18 CASSPLSGVPNEKLFF TGTGCCAGCTCACCACTATCGGGGGTCCCTAATGAAAAACTGTTTTTT
13 NA NA TRBJ2-1 TRBV24-1 CATDLRVYNEQFF TGTGCCACCGACTTGCGGGTATACAATGAGCAGTTCTTC
16 NA TRBD2 TRBJ2-1 TRBV4-2 CASSPNPGLAGNEQFF TGTGCCAGCAGCCCAAATCCGGGACTAGCGGGCAATGAGCAGTTCTTC
15 NA NA TRBJ2-1 TRBV25-1 CASSDWTFGYNEQFF TGTGCCAGCAGTGATTGGACATTCGGATACAATGAGCAGTTCTTC
13 NA NA TRBJ1-5 TRBV4-2 CASSQAINQPQHF TGTGCCAGCAGCCAAGCTATCAATCAGCCCCAGCATTTT
14 once NA TRBJ2-7 TRBV2 CASSTDIPPYEQYF TGTGCCAGCAGTACGGACATACCCCCCTACGAGCAGTACTTC
15 few NA TRBJ2-4 TRBV5-1 CASSLDRAAKNIQYF TGCGCCAGCAGCTTGGACCGCGCCGCCAAAAACATTCAGTACTTC
17 NA TRBD2 TRBJ2-7 TRBV28 CASSLFSSGTSTYEQYF TGTGCCAGCAGTTTATTCTCATCCGGGACTAGCACCTACGAGCAGTACTTC
13 NA NA TRBJ1-5 TRBV5-1 CASSLDRNQPQHF TGCGCCAGCAGCTTGGACAGGAATCAGCCCCAGCATTTT
14 once NA TRBJ1-6 TRBV18 CASSPTSFNSPLHF TGTGCCAGCTCACCGACATCTTTTAATTCACCCCTCCACTTT
14 NA NA TRBJ2-7 TRBV21-1 CASTPVSSAYEQYF TGTGCCAGCACCCCGGTGTCCTCGGCCTACGAGCAGTACTTC
19 NA TRBD1 TRBJ1-5 TRBV7-9 CASSLGGQGLGDSNQPQHF TGTGCCAGCAGCTTGGGCGGACAGGGCCTTGGGGATAGCAATCAGCCCCAGCATTTT
12 NA NA TRBJ2-2 TRBV5-1 CANPRLFGELFF TGCGCCAACCCGAGGCTTTTCGGGGAGCTGTTTTTT
14 NA TRBD1 TRBJ1-2 TRBV7-9 CASSSEVRGHGYTF TGTGCCAGCAGCTCAGAGGTCAGGGGGCATGGCTACACCTTC
13 NA NA TRBJ2-1 TRBV9 CASRELGYNEQFF TGTGCCAGCAGAGAACTAGGGTACAATGAGCAGTTCTTC
18 NA TRBD2 TRBJ2-4 TRBV5-1 CASSGGTSGSKGKNIQYF TGCGCCAGCAGCGGGGGGACTAGCGGGAGTAAGGGCAAAAACATTCAGTACTTC
15 NA TRBD1 TRBJ2-5 TRBV5-1 CASSSTGTGEETQYF TGCGCCAGCAGTTCAACCGGGACAGGTGAGGAGACCCAGTACTTC
16 NA TRBD1 TRBJ2-2 TRBV19 CASKGGGTGVTGELFF TGTGCCAGTAAGGGGGGAGGGACAGGGGTCACCGGGGAGCTGTTTTTT
17 NA TRBD2 TRBJ2-5 TRBV19 CASSMTSGGELRETQYF TGTGCCAGTAGTATGACTAGCGGGGGGGAGTTAAGGGAGACCCAGTACTTC
15 NA NA TRBJ1-2 TRBV7-9 CASSFSSGHNYGYTF TGTGCCAGCAGCTTCAGTTCTGGACACAACTATGGCTACACCTTC
15 NA TRBD2 TRBJ2-1 TRBV4-1 CASSLAVWGYNEQFF TGCGCCAGCTCTCTAGCGGTCTGGGGGTACAATGAGCAGTTCTTC
15 NA TRBD1 TRBJ1-3 TRBV5-8 CASSLGWTGTPSIYF TGTGCCAGCAGCTTGGGATGGACAGGGACCCCTTCCATATATTTT
15 few TRBD1 TRBJ1-2 TRBV25-1 CASSAGQGAHYGYTF TGTGCCAGCAGTGCTGGACAGGGGGCTCACTATGGCTACACCTTC
13 NA NA TRBJ1-2 TRBV28 CATGSLLNYGYTF TGTGCCACCGGGTCATTACTCAACTATGGCTACACCTTC
13 NA NA TRBJ1-2 TRBV29-1 CSVEENSNYGYTF TGCAGCGTTGAAGAAAACTCCAACTACGGCTACACCTTC
13 few NA TRBJ1-5 TRBV4-2 CASSQDEDQPQHF TGTGCCAGCAGCCAAGATGAGGATCAGCCCCAGCATTTT
19 NA NA TRBJ1-1 TRBV6-1 CASSEAEFDGPLWDTEAFF TGTGCCAGCAGTGAAGCGGAGTTTGACGGCCCACTTTGGGACACTGAAGCTTTCTTT
13 NA NA TRBJ1-1 TRBV6-5 CASDGLWDTEAFF TGTGCCAGCGATGGACTATGGGACACTGAAGCTTTCTTT
12 NA NA TRBJ1-2 TRBV3-1/TRBV3-2 CASSQEGRGYTF TGTGCCAGCAGCCAAGAGGGCAGAGGCTACACCTTC
15 NA NA TRBJ1-6 TRBV2 CASNQGQASNSPLHF TGTGCCAGCAACCAGGGACAAGCGTCTAATTCACCCCTCCACTTT
12 NA NA TRBJ1-6 TRBV7-2 CASSLNLVPLHF TGTGCCAGCAGCTTGAATTTAGTACCCCTCCACTTT
15 NA TRBD1 TRBJ2-7 TRBV24-1 CATSPRTGGPYEQYF TGTGCCACCAGTCCCCGGACAGGGGGACCCTACGAGCAGTACTTC
14 NA NA TRBJ1-6 TRBV27 CASSPLDRDSPLHF TGTGCCAGCAGTCCCCTGGACAGAGATTCACCCCTCCACTTT
15 NA TRBD2 TRBJ2-7 TRBV11-2 CASSLAAGGGYEQYF TGTGCCAGCAGCTTAGCGGCGGGAGGCGGCTACGAGCAGTACTTC
14 NA NA TRBJ1-5 TRBV23-1 CATSDSHSNQPQHF TGCGCCACCTCTGACAGTCACAGCAATCAGCCCCAGCATTTT
14 NA NA TRBJ2-1 TRBV5-1 CASSTPSSGNEQFF TGCGCCAGCAGCACACCTAGCTCCGGAAATGAGCAGTTCTTC
15 few TRBD1 TRBJ2-1 TRBV5-1 CASRRTGQDYNEQFF TGCGCCAGCAGACGGACGGGACAGGATTACAATGAGCAGTTCTTC
15 NA TRBD1 TRBJ2-1 TRBV18 CASSRIPGTGFLQFF TGTGCCAGCTCACGTATACCCGGGACAGGTTTTTTGCAGTTCTTC
14 NA NA TRBJ1-5 TRBV11-2 CASSLSDGNQPQHF TGTGCCAGCAGCTTATCAGATGGCAATCAGCCCCAGCATTTT
14 NA NA TRBJ1-1 TRBV28 CASSFRQMNTEAFF TGTGCCAGCAGTTTCCGACAGATGAACACTGAAGCTTTCTTT
16 NA TRBD1 TRBJ1-6 TRBV7-2 CASSLASGQGGSPLHF TGTGCCAGCAGCTTAGCTAGCGGACAGGGTGGCTCACCCCTCCACTTT
14 NA TRBD1 TRBJ2-7 TRBV14 CASSLRTGNFEQYF TGTGCCAGCAGTCTTCGGACAGGGAATTTCGAGCAGTACTTC
13 few TRBD1 TRBJ2-7 TRBV27 CASSFARGYEQYF TGTGCCAGCAGTTTTGCCAGGGGGTACGAGCAGTACTTC
12 NA TRBD2 TRBJ2-3 TRBV12-3/TRBV12-4 CASTMGGDTQYF TGTGCCAGCACGATGGGAGGGGATACGCAGTATTTT
15 NA NA TRBJ1-1 TRBV5-8 CASSRRTALNTEAFF TGTGCCAGCAGCAGGCGGACAGCGTTGAACACTGAAGCTTTCTTT